These T cell receptor beta chains were read from a single sample in a study of OX40 agonist ivuxolimab in advanced cancers. Assay: immunoSEQ multiplex PCR; the TCRdb copy retains only in-frame clones and omits some. Altogether 49,000 or so clones are present, 80% to 90% being singletons, with the ten largest covering approximately 12%. This sample comprised CD4+ or CD8+ T cells sorted from blood, obtained in a trial of the OX40 agonist ivuxolimab. The origin of the receptors is an adult with an advanced solid tumor such as melanoma, head and neck, liver or kidney cancer. Each CDR3 is given with its conserved first and last residue. The D gene is left open where the match is weak. Rows give clone size only sometimes, using once, few, many, or a class for an expanded clone.

TRBV2	.	.	TRBJ1-2	CASSEGVPTYGYTF	TGTGCCAGCAGTGAGGGGGTACCGACCTATGGCTACACCTTC
TRBV4-3	.	.	TRBJ2-2	CASSQTGELFF	TGCGCCAGCAGCCAAACCGGGGAGCTGTTTTTT
TRBV7-6	.	.	TRBJ1-1	CASSPKGVGNTEAFF	TGTGCCAGCAGTCCAAAAGGGGTAGGGAACACTGAAGCTTTCTTT
TRBV19	.	TRBD1	TRBJ1-6	CASTMGQGNSPLHF	TGTGCCAGTACCATGGGACAGGGTAATTCACCCCTCCACTTT
TRBV13	.	.	TRBJ2-1	CASSYKAAYNEQFF	TGTGCCAGCAGCTACAAAGCGGCATACAATGAGCAGTTCTTC
TRBV13	once	.	TRBJ1-2	CASSLLAEAYGYTF	TGTGCCAGCAGCTTACTTGCGGAAGCCTATGGCTACACCTTC
TRBV9	.	.	TRBJ1-3	CASSQRGASGNTIYF	TGTGCCAGCAGCCAACGGGGGGCTAGCGGAAACACCATATATTTT
TRBV7-6	.	.	TRBJ1-4	CASSREGLIEKLFF	TGTGCCAGCAGCAGGGAGGGCCTTATAGAAAAACTGTTTTTT
TRBV27	once	TRBD2	TRBJ2-5	CASSLSGLADQETQYF	TGTGCCAGCAGTTTATCGGGACTAGCGGACCAAGAGACCCAGTACTTC
TRBV2	.	TRBD2	TRBJ2-7	CASLGLPNYEQYF	TGTGCCAGCCTGGGACTACCCAACTACGAGCAGTACTTC
TRBV7-3	.	.	TRBJ1-1	CASSLTPVGEGTAEAFF	TGTGCCAGCAGCTTAACCCCAGTTGGGGAGGGGACGGCTGAAGCTTTCTTT
TRBV11-1	.	TRBD1	TRBJ2-7	CASSQRDSYEQYF	TGTGCCAGCAGCCAACGGGACAGCTACGAGCAGTACTTC
TRBV19	.	.	TRBJ1-4	CASGEIEKLFF	TGTGCCAGCGGAGAGATTGAAAAACTGTTTTTT
TRBV11-1	.	.	TRBJ2-1	CASSLLSQASNEQFF	TGTGCCAGCAGCTTACTCTCTCAGGCGTCAAATGAGCAGTTCTTC
TRBV19	.	TRBD1	TRBJ2-5	CASSIYGTRTGVETQYF	TGTGCCAGTAGTATCTATGGAACTAGGACAGGGGTAGAGACCCAGTACTTC
TRBV6-5	.	.	TRBJ1-5	CASSYDRPPFGPQHF	TGTGCCAGCAGTTACGACCGACCTCCCTTCGGGCCCCAGCATTTT
TRBV9	.	.	TRBJ1-2	CASSPLAPYGYTF	TGTGCCAGCAGCCCTTTGGCACCCTATGGCTACACCTTC
TRBV4-3	.	TRBD1	TRBJ2-1	CASSQDRGPGSYNEQFF	TGCGCCAGCAGCCAAGACAGGGGGCCGGGCTCCTACAATGAGCAGTTCTTC
TRBV7-6	.	TRBD2	TRBJ2-7	CASSLVREGHEQYF	TGTGCCAGCAGCTTAGTCCGGGAGGGGCACGAGCAGTACTTC
TRBV7-6	.	TRBD1	TRBJ1-4	CASSREQGRGSLGEKLFF	TGTGCCAGCAGCCGAGAACAGGGGCGGGGGTCCCTTGGTGAAAAACTGTTTTTT
TRBV7-9	.	TRBD1	TRBJ2-1	CASPNPRGRNVYNEQFF	TGTGCCAGCCCCAACCCCAGGGGGCGAAATGTCTACAATGAGCAGTTCTTC
TRBV4-3	few	.	TRBJ1-2	CASSQDQASNYGYTF	TGCGCCAGCAGCCAAGACCAGGCTTCTAACTATGGCTACACCTTC
TRBV19	.	.	TRBJ1-3	CASSIDLSGSGNTIYF	TGTGCCAGTAGTATAGATCTATCGGGGTCGGGAAACACCATATATTTT
TRBV5-6	.	.	TRBJ2-7	CASSLGGSSYEQYF	TGTGCCAGCAGCTTGGGTGGAAGCTCCTACGAGCAGTACTTC
TRBV6-5	.	TRBD1	TRBJ2-7	CAISAGQGYEQYF	TGTGCCATCAGTGCTGGACAGGGGTACGAGCAGTACTTC
TRBV6-5	.	TRBD1	TRBJ1-2	CASSYDPQGAYGYTF	TGTGCCAGCAGTTACGACCCACAGGGGGCGTATGGCTACACCTTC
TRBV9	.	.	TRBJ2-7	CASSPDRPGLEQYF	TGTGCCAGCAGCCCAGACCGTCCGGGACTCGAGCAGTACTTC
TRBV4-1	few	.	TRBJ1-5	CASSQGTANQPQHF	TGCGCCAGCAGCCAAGGGACAGCCAATCAGCCCCAGCATTTT
TRBV7-3	.	TRBD1	TRBJ1-1	CASSLAWTGWPRAEAFF	TGTGCCAGCAGCTTAGCATGGACAGGGTGGCCCAGGGCTGAAGCTTTCTTT
TRBV4-3	.	TRBD2	TRBJ2-3	CASSQGWRGGEDTQYF	TGCGCCAGCAGCCAAGGATGGCGGGGGGGCGAAGATACGCAGTATTTT
TRBV30	once	.	TRBJ1-5	CAWSVAGEQPQHF	TGTGCCTGGAGTGTAGCAGGGGAACAGCCCCAGCATTTT
TRBV27	once	.	TRBJ2-7	CASSYGDSYEQYF	TGTGCCAGCAGTTACGGTGATAGCTACGAGCAGTACTTC
TRBV9	few	.	TRBJ2-7	CASSPSTRYEQYF	TGTGCCAGCAGCCCCTCGACCCGCTACGAGCAGTACTTC